The following is a TCR beta chain sequence with its context. What this receptor recognizes is not known. Preparation of the library involved the immunoSEQ multiplex PCR assay. For the multiplex PCR, a mixture combining 60 forward primers for TCR Vbeta segments and 13 reverse primers for TCR Jbeta segments was used. A multiplex PCR assay on genomic DNA amplified the CDR3 region of rearranged TCR beta genes. The amplified TCR beta libraries were sequenced on the Illumina HiSeq System as 87-base-pair reads. As for how the authors treated the data: A later analysis tallied about 77 million unique TCR beta chains across the 650 to 750 repertoires, and roughly 11 million of those chains were shared by two or more donors. A nearest-neighbor algorithm error-corrected the raw reads and collapsed the reads into unique sequences, merging closely related sequences to remove PCR and sequencing errors. CDR3 sequences were aligned to IMGT reference sequences to assign V, D and J gene segments. For a sequence to be retained, at least a six-nucleotide match to both a V gene segment and a J gene segment was required. Rearrangements were called productive when the CDR3 lacked stop codons and stayed in frame with V and J; all others were non-productive. Following IMGT convention, CDR3 was defined as the stretch from the second conserved V-encoded cysteine to the conserved J-encoded phenylalanine. The earlier analysis of a few hundred of the donors excluded any sequence lacking an unambiguous match to a single V gene segment. In an earlier analysis of several hundred of the donors, V segments were called functional above 56.7% productive rearrangements and were called segregating when the between-donor standard deviation exceeded 5%. To diagnose cytomegalovirus status from the catalog of TCR beta chain sequences, a statistical classification framework was built. V and J gene assignment, in a later analysis, came from comparing TCR nucleotide sequences with IMGT/GENE-DB human TR gene sequences. In a later analysis, CDR3 sequences and most-parsimonious VDJ recombination scenarios were assigned using the TCRdist pipeline. In a later analysis, every TCR beta chain was defined by the combination of its CDR3 amino acid sequence and its V-gene family, and reads without a unique V-gene family were dropped. To address suspected cross-contamination and a sequencing artifact, a later analysis removed approximately 590 highly shared, low-generation-probability nucleotide sequences. In a later analysis, a clonal expansion index was calculated for each public chain from normalized within-repertoire ranks of inferred template counts. Generation probabilities in a later analysis came from a VDJ recombination model fitted to out-of-frame rearrangements, and those results were checked against IGoR. In a later analysis, TCR-TCR, TCR-HLA and TCR-CMV co-occurrence was scored with hypergeometric tests, and a repertoire-size bias correction was applied to TCR pairs. A later analysis estimated false discovery rates by permuting HLA or CMV assignments 20 times. A later analysis grouped co-occurring TCRs with DBSCAN, adding TCRdist sequence similarity when clustering within HLA-allele-positive subsets. Repertoires with fewer than 30,000 or more than 120,000 public chains, plus five repertoires with anomalous nucleotide sharing, were excluded from co-occurrence clustering. TCRdb provides this immuneACCESS table in a form limited to in-frame rearrangements. Some clones are lacking; in checked studies, under half of them reflect an unresolved V gene, and why the rest are absent is not known. Clonal size and the V and J genes are those of that table, whereas D and trimming came from the DNA. The table of this sample itemizes approximately 110,000 clones. The ten largest clones add up to 6.8% of the sample.

The CDR1 and CDR2 encoded by the germline V gene are MNHNS and SASEGT. Trimming takes 8 bases from V and 0 bases from J, and the germline ends sit 10 bases apart. Including cysteine and phenylalanine, the CDR3 has 13 amino acids. Solely the CDR3 DNA is kept, with 39 bases framed from the first base. The data originate from a study of cytomegalovirus exposure and HLA in healthy donors (dated by TCRdb to 2017 to 2019). At the level of the whole study: An earlier analysis of roughly 610 of the donors reported over 250 Gb of sequence data and some 110 million unique TCR beta sequences obtained from 180 million or so T cells. Donor age, sex, ethnicity and CMV serostatus were compiled alongside the repertoire data. About 300 gigabases of sequencing data and approximately 85 million unique TCR sequences were included in an early release covering 550 to 800 HLA-typed donors. The number of typed donors differed by locus: 629-630 for A, B, C, DRB1 and DQB1; about 520 for DQA1; roughly 600 for DPA1; and around 490 for DPB1. In a later analysis, previously published TCR beta repertoires from some 640 donors were re-analyzed and high-resolution HLA genotyping was added so that TCR occurrence patterns could be studied. The study combined high-throughput TCR immunosequencing, statistical association of individual TCRs with disease status, and machine learning to predict cytomegalovirus infection status. Among 398 genotyped donors of the cohort, an average of 235,054 unique TCR beta nucleotide sequences were sequenced per donor, 15% to 20% of them non-productive. Both class I and class II loci were covered by HLA typing, at four-digit resolution. Of the roughly 410 genotyped donors, 70% to 90% were placed in the genetic ancestry cluster associated with self-reported Caucasian donors. A separate validation cohort of 100 to 150 different subjects was used in addition to the roughly 640-subject first cohort. Rather than using new phenotypic data, the later analysis identified candidate immune exposures from TCR beta sequences and from how often those sequences occurred across donors. In a later genetic analysis, genome-wide SNP genotypes for about 55% of the roughly 700 donors were used, and that subset was treated as a discovery cohort. An earlier analysis of approximately 630 of the donors applied high-throughput TCR beta sequencing to assess whether each TCR beta V gene segment acted as functional or pseudogenic. The study profiled the T cell repertoires of 500 to 800 subjects by immunosequencing and related them to cytomegalovirus serostatus. The study aimed to test whether cataloging public T cell receptors could reveal signatures of past pathogen exposure. A handful of DR-DQ haplotypes were handled as single units for association and clustering because linkage in the cohort was strong. All discovery cohort repertoires had been generated using a single sequencing platform. Study-wide findings and limitations: Immune exposure information for the cohort was limited to CMV serostatus. A later analysis found that most CMV-associated TCR beta chains appeared HLA-restricted, with HLA associations seemingly driven largely by CMV exposure. An association between a missense DCLRE1C variant and V-gene and J-gene trimming of TCR beta chains was found in a later genetic analysis and replicated in an independent cohort. A further reported finding was that TCR beta sequences accurately predicted the HLA-A and HLA-B alleles for most subjects in the first cohort. The presence/absence analyses assumed that sequencing depth was roughly uniform across donors, and that assumption may not be true. A later analysis found that HLA-associated TCR beta chains were more clonally expanded and had lower generation probabilities than equally common non-associated chains. Only TCR beta chains were sequenced in this cohort, and the absence of alpha or paired-chain data limited detectable features. Some IMGT-functional V segments, including TRBV6-2 and TRBV6-3, could not be told apart with the 87-base-pair reads, so those segments were excluded. In vitro tests confirmed that a few of the cytomegalovirus-associated TCR beta chains recognize cytomegalovirus antigens. An earlier analysis of 587 of the donors showed that most TCR beta V segments appeared in productive rearrangements either about 87% or about 30% of the time, which broadly matched IMGT annotations. The study listed 164 TCR beta chains as associated with cytomegalovirus. A cluster of highly shared sequence variants was judged likely to represent a technical artifact of the sequencing pipeline. In a later analysis, 16,951 TCR beta sequences were associated with specific HLA alleles at a false discovery rate of 0.05. Linkage disequilibrium might explain the correlated functional status among segregating V segments, but an unknown experimental factor could not be excluded. Strong co-occurrence of HLA alleles, especially DR and DQ, made assigning TCR associations to individual alleles difficult. A later analysis found that TCR association rates varied across HLA loci, with DRB1 alleles showing the most associated TCRs and HLA-C alleles the fewest. A later analysis reported that several top co-occurrence clusters appeared linked to parvovirus B19, influenza, CMV and Epstein-Barr virus. Because some donors lacked HLA typing at each locus, the association tests relied only on the typed subset. While some public TCRs were present in many individuals, most TCR sequences turned up only very rarely across donors. The classifier was reported to diagnose cytomegalovirus status with high specificity and sensitivity in both the original cohort and the validation cohort. It was suggested by the authors that the approach could potentially be generalized to other disease states and immunological phenotypes. According to a later genetic analysis, donors in an Asian-associated ancestry cluster had fewer N-insertions in productive TCRs than the roughly 670-donor mean. The earlier analysis of approximately 540 of the donors excluded roughly 17 rarely observed V segments, including chromosome 9 orphons, because counts were too low.

In total, fewer than 750 healthy bone marrow donors made up the cohort. All cohort members were sampled while nominally healthy, although unrecorded immune exposures were likely present. The donor was CMV seropositive and was included in the group of almost 300 seropositive cohort members. A peripheral blood sample was provided by each donor, and peripheral blood mononuclear cells were used for TCR beta sequencing. Genomic DNA was extracted from the blood cell samples with the Qiagen DNeasy Blood Extraction Kit. The chain is made from TRBV6-1 and TRBJ1-2; the D segment cannot be called with confidence. Sequenced material: PBMCs. The source of this sequence is a man aged 40-49 years in good health and CMV-seropositive. The sequenced DNA: TGTGCCAGCTTCGGGTCCGCTAACTATGGCTACACCTTC. This yields the protein CASFGSANYGYTF.